The present entry profiles one T cell receptor beta chain with its context. The data originate from a study of blood T cell repertoires in COVID-19. Assay: immunoSEQ multiplex PCR; the TCRdb copy retains only in-frame clones and omits some. The repertoire holds 150,000 to 200,000 clones, with approximately 88% as singletons. This TCR was sampled from a woman of 80 years or more with active or convalescent COVID-19. The material sequenced was peripheral blood.

The CDR3 nucleotides read TGTGCCAGCAGCTTTCTAGCGGGGGGGCCGGGGAATGAGCAGTTCTTC. Protein: CASSFLAGGPGNEQFF. The J gene is TRBJ2-1, the V gene TRBV7-9, with TRBD2 matching over 12 bases. The V segment lost 3 bases and the J segment 7 bases; nucleotides outside the gene matches: 7. CDR3 length: 16 amino acids. Per germline, CDR1 SEHNR and CDR2 FQNEAQ (reference sequence).